This note documents a single T cell receptor beta chain sequence. Its specificity is not known. This entry is derived from a study of beta chain features in type 1 diabetes. The isolated RNA, all of it, was reverse transcribed, so expressed TCRB transcripts were what got sequenced. Regulatory, naive and central memory T cell samples averaged around 3.9 million reads. Assay used: immunoSEQ multiplex PCR; TCRdb lists only in-frame clones, some missing. The sample holds 250,000 to 300,000 clones, 24% seen once. Overall study results and limits: The similarity of naive, central memory and Treg TCRB repertoires appeared greater among patients than among healthy donors. For Type 1 diabetes patients, all four CD4+ subsets carried TCRB CDR3s that were moderately but significantly shorter.

Each donor gave one heparinised blood draw averaging about 100 mL. A sort by CD45RO/CCR7/CD25/CD127/CD95/CD27 yielded CD4+ naive, central memory, regulatory and stem cell-like memory cells. V lost 3 bases and J lost 6; bases outside the gene matches: 5. The V gene's germline CDR1 is LNHDA and CDR2 SQIVND (reference sequence). The length of the CDR3 is 14 residues. The sample taken for sequencing was naive CD4+ T cells from blood. This sequence was found in a woman younger than 45 with type 1 diabetes. The chain couples TRBV19 to TRBJ1-2, with 9 nucleotides matching TRBD1. CDR3 sequence: CASSISRTGDGYTF. For the CDR3, the DNA is TGTGCCAGTAGTATTAGCAGGACAGGGGATGGCTACACCTTC. The variable domain in full, completed from reference TRBV19 and TRBJ1-2, reads DGGITQSPKYLFRKEGQNVTLSCEQNLNHDAMYWYRQDPGQGLRLIYYSQIVNDFQKGDIAEGYSVSREKKESFPLTVTSAQKNPTAFYLCASSISRTGDGYTFGSGTRLTVV.